The 23 T cell receptor beta chains below come from one sample, sequenced in a study of blood T cell repertoires in COVID-19. Profiled with immunoSEQ multiplex PCR; TCRdb holds only in-frame clones, not every one. There are some 260,000 clones in the sample; just over 90% occur only once, and approximately 2% lies in the top ten. The sequencing input was PBMCs or T cells enriched from blood (not recorded which). Receptors were obtained from a woman aged 18-29 years who had recovered from COVID-19.

The chain employs TRBV20-1 and TRBJ1-2, with a possible D match to TRBD1 (6 bases). The CDR3 sequence is 11 residues long. Germline V gene sequence: CDR1 DFQATT, CDR2 SNEGSKA (reference sequence). V lost 3 bases, J lost 8 bases, and 10 bases lay in between. CDR3 DNA sequence: TGCAGTGCTAGCTCAGGGGTGGGCTACACCTTC. It translates to CSASSGVGYTF.

This clone was picked up a small number of times. This chain links TRBV5-6 with TRBJ2-2; 7 positions match TRBD2. Germline trimming cut 0 bases from V and 5 bases from J; bases unmatched to any gene: 7. This CDR3 has 16 residues. Germline loops: CDR1 SGHDT, CDR2 YYEEEE. The CDR3 reads CASSLGTSWLTGELFF. The CDR3 coding sequence is TGTGCCAGCAGCTTGGGGACTAGTTGGTTGACCGGGGAGCTGTTTTTT. The full variable domain, rest sourced from reference TRBV5-6 and TRBJ2-2, is DAGVTQSPTHLIKTRGQQVTLRCSPKSGHDTVSWYQQALGQGPQFIFQYYEEEERQRGNFPDRFSGHQFPNYSSELNVNALLLGDSALYLCASSLGTSWLTGELFFGEGSRLTVL.

This clone showed up just once. The chain links TRBV28 to TRBJ1-3; 7 nucleotides line up with TRBD1. This CDR3 has 14 amino acids. Germline V gives CDR1 MDHEN, CDR2 SYDVKM. The trim removed 2 bases at V and 9 bases at J, leaving 7 bases unmatched. The CDR3 protein is CASSLGAGGSTIYF. The CDR3 coding sequence is TGTGCCAGCAGTTTAGGGGCAGGGGGTAGCACCATATATTTT.

This clone appeared a few times. The chain recombines TRBV7-3 with TRBJ2-1; 10 bases match TRBD2. Germline V gene data show CDR1 as SGHTA and CDR2 as FQGTGA. CDR3 length equals 19 residues. With V trimmed by 1 base and J by 0 bases, 9 bases remained unmatched. CDR3 nucleotides: TGTGCCAGCAGCTTAAGGGACCGGACTAGCGGTTACTCCTACAATGAGCAGTTCTTC. It specifies CASSLRDRTSGYSYNEQFF. Combining the CDR3 with reference TRBV7-3 and TRBJ2-1 gives the whole variable domain GAGVSQTPSNKVTEKGKYVELRCDPISGHTALYWYRQSLGQGPEFLIYFQGTGAADDSGLPNDRFFAVRPEGSVSTLKIQRTERGDSAVYLCASSLRDRTSGYSYNEQFFGPGTRLTVL.

The chain recombines TRBV3-1 (or the pseudogene TRBV3-2) with TRBJ1-2; D not resolved. The germline CDR1 and CDR2 sequences are LGHDT and YNNKEL (reference sequence). CDR3 size: 14 residues. The V gene lost 7 bases and the J gene lost 4 bases, with 16 bases spanning the gap. CDR3 DNA: TGTGCCAGCAACGCTCCCGGGTCCCTCTATGGCTACACCTTC. Its protein is CASNAPGSLYGYTF.

The gene calls are TRBV19 and TRBJ1-2; D is uncertain. The germline gives CDR1 LNHDA, CDR2 SQIVND (reference sequence). Between the trimmed V and J ends, which lost 5 bases and 5 bases, there was a span of 18 bases. This CDR3 contains 15 residues. The CDR3 DNA follows: TGTGCCAGTAGTTTAAATTCGGCAGCAGCGTATGGCTACACCTTC. Translation: CASSLNSAAAYGYTF.

CDR3 region: CAIINTSGRGTGELFF. The CDR3 DNA sequence: TGTGCCATCATCAATACTAGCGGGAGGGGTACCGGGGAGCTGTTTTTT. This chain uses TRBV10-3 with TRBJ2-2, with 13 bases fitting TRBD2. Germline loops: CDR1 ENHRY, CDR2 SYGVKD. The CDR3 runs 16 residues. Germline trimming cut 7 bases from V and 5 bases from J; bases unmatched to any gene: 7.

The genes are TRBV24-1 and TRBJ1-2, with D possibly TRBD1 on 5 matching bases. This CDR3 region has 14 residues. Germline CDR1 is KGHDR and CDR2 is SFDVKD. The germline V and J ends were trimmed by 1 base and 3 bases, with 8 bases remaining between them. The CDR3 nucleotides are TGTGCCACCAGTGATTTTGACAGCTACTATGGCTACACCTTC. This gives the protein CATSDFDSYYGYTF.

The chain carries TRBV29-1 and TRBJ1-1, with TRBD1 identical over 7 bases. Germline assignment: CDR1 SQVTM and CDR2 ANQGSEA. The trim removed 3 bases at V and 3 bases at J, leaving 7 bases unmatched. The CDR3 runs to 14 residues. The chain's CDR3 is CSVEGRQGDTEAFF. The CDR3 DNA reads TGCAGCGTTGAGGGGAGACAGGGAGACACTGAAGCTTTCTTT.

The genes are TRBV7-2 and TRBJ1-2; 9 bases line up with TRBD1. Germline V CDR1 and CDR2: SGHTA, FQGNSA. Germline trimming cut 1 base from V and 7 bases from J; bases unmatched to any gene: 13. This CDR3 spans 17 amino acids. CDR3 region: CASSLEQGAGVGSGYTF. CDR3 nucleotide sequence: TGTGCCAGCAGCTTAGAACAGGGGGCAGGAGTCGGGAGTGGCTACACCTTC.

This sequence joins TRBV5-5 and TRBJ1-5, with D possibly matching TRBD1 (5 bases). The CDR3 totals 14 residues. CDR1 SGHKS and CDR2 YYEKEE come from the germline V gene (reference sequence). V lost 1 base and J lost 2, with 7 bases in between. In DNA form, the CDR3 reads TGTGCCAGCAGCTTGCAACAGGGCAATCAGCCCCAGCATTTT. Protein: CASSLQQGNQPQHF.

This clone has a single count. The rearrangement joins TRBV19 to TRBJ1-5; TRBD1 matches at 11 bases. The CDR3 has 15 amino acids. V lost 6 bases and J lost 5; bases outside the gene matches: 6. Looked up from germline, CDR1 is LNHDA and CDR2 is SQIVND (reference sequence). The DNA of the CDR3 is TGTGCCAGTAGGAATAGGACAGGGGGCTATCAGCCCCAGCATTTT. Encoded protein: CASRNRTGGYQPQHF.

The rearrangement joins TRBV18 to TRBJ1-5; no clear D gene. The V gene's germline CDR1 is KGHSH and CDR2 LQKENI. Trimming removed 2 bases at V and 4 bases at J, with 9 bases between. The CDR3 contains 14 residues. The CDR3 spells CASSPTDLNQPQHF. The CDR3 region has the DNA TGTGCCAGCTCACCAACCGACTTGAATCAGCCCCAGCATTTT.

The genes are TRBV9 and TRBJ2-5; 8 bases are a match to TRBD2. The trim removed 1 base at V and 5 bases at J, leaving 7 bases unmatched. This CDR3 has 15 amino acids. CDR1 and CDR2 (germline): SGDLS, YYNGEE. In DNA, the CDR3 is TGTGCCAGCAGCGTATCCAGCGGGAGAGGGGAGACCCAGTACTTC. Residues: CASSVSSGRGETQYF. Filled out from reference TRBV9 and TRBJ2-5, the complete variable domain reads DSGVTQTPKHLITATGQRVTLRCSPRSGDLSVYWYQQSLDQGLQFLIQYYNGEERAKGNILERFSAQQFPDLHSELNLSSLELGDSALYFCASSVSSGRGETQYFGPGTRLLVL.

CDR3 DNA: TGCGCCAGCAGCCTCATAGCGGGAGCGAACACCGGGGAGCTGTTTTTT. Amino acids: CASSLIAGANTGELFF. V usage is TRBV4-3 and J usage is TRBJ2-2; 9 nucleotides match TRBD2. From germline, CDR1 is LGHNA and CDR2 YSLEER. The CDR3 extends over 16 amino acids. V shed 4 bases and J 0 bases; nucleotides not matched to a gene: 3.

This rearrangement joins TRBV28 to TRBJ2-1; D perhaps matches TRBD1 (6 bases). Germline V gene sequence: CDR1 MDHEN, CDR2 SYDVKM. Trimming stripped 6 bases from V and 3 bases from J, with 21 bases between. The length of the CDR3 is 17 residues. CDR3 in amino acids: CASSPTTGTENYNEQFF. CDR3 nucleotide sequence: TGTGCCAGCAGCCCCACGACAGGAACCGAGAACTACAATGAGCAGTTCTTC.

V gene TRBV7-9 combines with J gene TRBJ1-1; 11 positions match TRBD1. Germline V gene data show CDR1 as SEHNR and CDR2 as FQNEAQ (reference sequence). The V gene end was trimmed by 5 bases and the J gene end by 4 bases; junction bases not matched to a gene: 9. CDR3 length: 16 residues. The CDR3 nucleotides read TGTGCCAGCAGCCAACGGGACAGGGGGTTCGGCACTGAAGCTTTCTTT. Protein sequence: CASSQRDRGFGTEAFF.

V is TRBV9 and J is TRBJ2-5, with a weak D call TRBD2 (6 bases). V shed 0 bases and J shed 6 bases, with 15 bases lying between them. CDR1 and CDR2 (germline): SGDLS, YYNGEE. CDR3 length: 15 residues. Written as DNA, the CDR3 is TGTGCCAGCAGCGTAGCGGGCGCAGGAGGGAAGACCCAGTACTTC. This translates into CASSVAGAGGKTQYF.

Remarks on this clone: This sample also contains other DNA sequences that code for the same CDR3. The rearrangement joins TRBV2 to TRBJ1-1; no definite D call. The CDR3 runs to 12 residues. Germline CDR1 reads SNHLY; CDR2 reads FYNNEI. The germline V and J ends were trimmed by 3 bases and 3 bases, with 5 bases remaining between them. In DNA form, the CDR3 reads TGTGCCAGCAGTGACCCGGACACTGAAGCTTTCTTT. It is translated as CASSDPDTEAFF.

The V call is TRBV5-1, the J call TRBJ1-1, with TRBD1 matching over 8 bases. Germline lookup yields CDR1 SGHRS and CDR2 YFSETQ. V gave up 3 bases and J gave up 3 bases; unmatched junction bases: 7. The CDR3 contains 15 residues. The chain's CDR3 is CASSSLTGVHTEAFF. The CDR3 DNA reads TGCGCCAGCAGCTCCCTGACAGGGGTTCACACTGAAGCTTTCTTT.

This clone has just one count. The chain carries TRBV19 and TRBJ1-4; D remains unclear. V gave up 5 bases and J gave up 3 bases, with 10 bases separating them. The CDR3 length is 14 residues. The V gene's germline CDR1 is LNHDA and CDR2 SQIVND (reference sequence). CDR3 residues: CASSRRGSNEKLFF. The CDR3 coding sequence is TGTGCCAGTAGTCGGAGAGGATCTAATGAAAAACTGTTTTTT.

The gene calls are TRBV19 and TRBJ2-7; 13 positions agree with TRBD2. The CDR3 runs 15 residues. V lost 3 bases to trimming and J lost 3 bases; unmatched junction nucleotides: 2. CDR1 and CDR2 from the germline V gene are LNHDA and SQIVND (reference sequence). The CDR3 loop reads CASSIGLAGVYEQYF. The DNA of the CDR3 is TGTGCCAGTAGTATCGGACTAGCGGGAGTCTACGAGCAGTACTTC.

The rearrangement uses TRBV7-6 and TRBJ2-2; TRBD2 aligns across 11 bases. This CDR3 has 16 residues. In germline, CDR1 is SGHVS, CDR2 FNYEAQ. Unmatched junction bases numbered 5, after V lost 5 bases and J lost 3 bases. As DNA, the CDR3 is TGTGCCAGCAGCGTCACTAGCGGGGGACACACCGGGGAGCTGTTTTTT. This codes for CASSVTSGGHTGELFF.